The rows below give T cell receptor gamma chains drawn from one sample of a study of human gamma delta and Vdelta1 T cells. TCRdb repeated clone calling on the PCR reads with CATT. The sample consists of about 3,900 gamma-chain clones, about a sixth of them appearing once. No cognate antigen is known for these TCRs. Sequencing was done on a sample of Vdelta1 gamma-delta T cells from blood grown in culture (DOT cells). These receptors came from a human donor in good health. CDR3s include the opening cysteine and the closing phenylalanine or tryptophan. Fields, in order: J gene, clone size, V gene, CDR3 protein, CDR3 DNA. Part of the rows lack a size; the others show once, few, many or a class for expanded clones.

TRGJ1/TRGJ2 . TRGV4 CATWDGPDYYKKLF TGTGCCACCTGGGATGGGCCTGATTATTATAAGAAACTCTTT
TRGJP . TRGV9 CALWEVEELGKKIKVF TGTGCCTTGTGGGAGGTCGAGGAGTTGGGCAAAAAAATCAAGGTATTT
TRGJ1/TRGJ2 . TRGV4 CATWDGLWPDVGRSGYYKKLF TGTGCCACCTGGGATGGCCTTTGGCCGGATGTCGGTCGATCGGGCTATTATAAGAAACTCTTT
TRGJ1/TRGJ2 few TRGV2 CATWEFGYYKKLF TGTGCCACCTGGGAATTCGGATATTATAAGAAACTCTTT
TRGJ1/TRGJ2 . TRGV2 CATWMPRIMGKKLF TGTGCCACCTGGATGCCCAGAATTATGGGTAAGAAACTCTTT
TRGJ1/TRGJ2 . TRGV3 CTTWDPSPFKYYKKLF TGTACCACCTGGGACCCCTCACCCTTTAAATATTATAAGAAACTCTTT
TRGJ1/TRGJ2 medium-sized TRGV3 CATWDVHYKKLF TGTGCCACCTGGGACGTTCATTATAAGAAACTCTTT
TRGJ1/TRGJ2 . TRGV9 CALWEVRRVYYKKLF TGTGCCTTGTGGGAAGTGAGGAGGGTTTATTATAAGAAACTCTTT
TRGJ1/TRGJ2 few TRGV4 CATWDEYYKKLF TGTGCCACCTGGGATGAATACTATAAGAAACTCTTT
TRGJ1/TRGJ2 few TRGV3 CATWTWVLF TGTGCCACCTGGACATGGGTACTCTTT
TRGJ1/TRGJ2 . TRGV2 CATWDEPKDKKLF TGTGCCACCTGGGACGAACCGAAGGATAAGAAACTCTTT
TRGJP1 few TRGV10 CAAWGVTGWFKIF TGTGCTGCGTGGGGGGTCACTGGTTGGTTCAAGATATTT
TRGJ1/TRGJ2 . TRGV2 CATWDFGYKKLF TGTGCCACCTGGGACTTTGGTTATAAGAAACTCTTT
TRGJ1/TRGJ2 . TRGV3 CATWHDKKLF TGTGCCACCTGGCACGATAAGAAACTCTTT
TRGJ1/TRGJ2 few TRGV2 CATWDGLRYKKLF TGTGCCACCTGGGACGGGCTCCGTTATAAGAAACTCTTT
TRGJ1/TRGJ2 . TRGV3 CATWDLQGDGKKLF TGTGCCACCTGGGATCTCCAAGGGGATGGTAAGAAACTCTTT
TRGJ1/TRGJ2 medium-sized TRGV2 CATWDGMAYKKLF TGTGCCACCTGGGACGGCATGGCTTATAAGAAACTCTTT
TRGJP2 few TRGV2 CATWDGLIYSSDWIKTF TGTGCCACCTGGGACGGGTTGATTTATAGTAGTGATTGGATCAAGACGTTT
TRGJ1/TRGJ2 few TRGV3 CATWDALRNYYKKLF TGTGCCACCTGGGACGCACTGAGGAATTATTATAAGAAACTCTTT
TRGJP1 medium-sized TRGV3 CATWDVVFKIF TGTGCCACCTGGGACGTCGTGTTCAAGATATTT
TRGJ1/TRGJ2 few TRGV5 CATWDRLPPNYYKKLF TGTGCCACCTGGGACAGGCTTCCCCCTAATTATTATAAGAAACTCTTT
TRGJP1 few TRGV2 CATWEQTTGWFKIF TGTGCCACCTGGGAGCAAACCACTGGTTGGTTCAAGATATTT
TRGJP1 few TRGV4 CATWVPYTTGWFKIF TGTGCCACCTGGGTTCCCTATACCACTGGTTGGTTCAAGATATTT
TRGJP2 medium-sized TRGV5 CATWETGSSDWIKTF TGTGCCACCTGGGAAACCGGTAGTAGTGATTGGATCAAGACGTTT
TRGJ1/TRGJ2 medium-sized TRGV4 CATWDGPNKRTYYKKLF TGTGCCACCTGGGATGGGCCGAATAAGCGCACTTATTATAAGAAACTCTTT
TRGJ1/TRGJ2 . TRGV4 CATWDGREKLF TGTGCCACCTGGGATGGCAGGGAGAAACTCTTT
TRGJ1/TRGJ2 few TRGV3 CATWDRRGYKKLF TGTGCCACCTGGGACAGGCGTGGCTATAAGAAACTCTTT
TRGJ1/TRGJ2 . TRGV3 CATWDRLSVSYYKKLF TGTGCCACCTGGGACAGGCTTTCCGTGAGTTATTATAAGAAACTCTTT
TRGJP2 few TRGV8 CATWENSSDWIKTF TGTGCCACCTGGGAGAATAGTAGTGATTGGATCAAGACGTTT
TRGJP1 medium-sized TRGV10 CAAWDLTGWFKIF TGTGCTGCGTGGGACCTCACTGGTTGGTTCAAGATATTT
TRGJ1/TRGJ2 . TRGV4 CATWDALTKLF TGTGCCACCTGGGATGCCTTGACGAAACTCTTT
TRGJ1/TRGJ2 medium-sized TRGV2 CATWDGHDYKKLF TGTGCCACCTGGGACGGGCACGATTATAAGAAACTCTTT
TRGJ1/TRGJ2 medium-sized TRGV9 CALWEVQGKKLF TGTGCCTTGTGGGAGGTGCAAGGGAAGAAACTCTTT
TRGJ1/TRGJ2 . TRGV2 CATWDGPGYYKKLF TGTGCCACCTGGGACGGGCCTGGTTATTATAAGAAACTCTTT
TRGJ1/TRGJ2 few TRGV3 CATWDRHGYKKLF TGTGCCACCTGGGACAGGCACGGTTATAAGAAACTCTTT
TRGJ1/TRGJ2 few TRGV4 CATWGHKKLF TGTGCCACCTGGGGGCATAAGAAACTCTTT
TRGJ1/TRGJ2 . TRGV5 CATWDKYYYKKLF TGTGCCACCTGGGACAAATATTATTATAAGAAACTCTTT
TRGJP2 . TRGV2 CATWDGPRRSDWIKTF TGTGCCACCTGGGACGGGCCGAGGCGTAGTGATTGGATCAAGACGTTT
TRGJP1 . TRGV10 CAAWVCTGWFKIF TGTGCTGCGTGGGTCTGCACTGGTTGGTTCAAGATATTT
TRGJP few TRGV4 CATWDGRGELGKKIKVF TGTGCCACCTGGGATGGGCGGGGAGAGTTGGGCAAAAAAATCAAGGTATTT
TRGJ1/TRGJ2 medium-sized TRGV3 CATWDSYYKKLF TGTGCCACCTGGGACAGTTATTATAAGAAACTCTTT
TRGJP2 few TRGV5 CATWDRRWWIKTF TGTGCCACCTGGGACAGGCGGTGGTGGATCAAGACGTTT
TRGJ1/TRGJ2 medium-sized TRGV5 CATWDRNSNYYKKLF TGTGCCACCTGGGACAGGAATTCGAATTATTATAAGAAACTCTTT